Sequencing of this T cell receptor beta chain was carried out in a study of blood T cells in healthy people across ages (dated by TCRdb to 2015 to 2017). Turning to the overall study: In model experiments, roughly one uniquely barcoded TCR beta cDNA molecule per two T cells was captured by template switching. For two donors (one aged 18 to 29 and one aged 80 or older), the study analyzed two additional independent replicas of 1 million unique cDNA reads from the same blood draw. Four age groups were formed from the donors: young (average 16 years), middle-aged (around 41), aged (around 62) and long-lived (more than 75). To track age-related changes in TCR beta repertoire diversity, the study relied on deep sequencing normalized with unique cDNA molecular identifiers. To avoid experimental bias, donors of different ages were randomly spread across the sequencing lanes.

The roughly 42 donors, aged roughly 6 to 95 years, were systemically healthy Caucasian individuals from Russia. Ten milliliters of peripheral blood were drawn from each donor into EDTA-treated Vacutainer tubes. Ficoll-Paque density-gradient centrifugation was used to isolate PBMCs, with at least 7 million obtained per sample. Total RNA was extracted from PBMCs with Trizol reagent, with at least 6 micrograms obtained per sample. For every donor, flow cytometry on a PBMC aliquot measured the percentage of naive CD45RAhigh/CD27high T cells. Of note for this clonotype: It lacks a known antigen. Per-base quality was not reported, and no clone a single base away is much larger than it.

Reading from cysteine to phenylalanine, the CDR3 counts 13 amino acids. Only the CDR3 region is kept as DNA, spanning 39 bases read in frame from base 1. The germline V gene yields SGHRS for CDR1 and YFSETQ for CDR2. The junction shows trimming of 5 bases on V and 6 bases on J, and the gene matches do not reach 6 bases of it. Libraries were constructed by 5' RACE. Sequencing was carried out with an Illumina HiSeq 2500. A second PCR of about 7 to 12 cycles was run with a J-beta primer mix and a sample-barcoded 5' primer. Each TCR beta cDNA molecule received a unique molecular identifier from a template-switch 5' adaptor carrying 12 random nucleotides. Each sample yielded at least 2.5 million CDR3-containing paired-end reads. The Mint cDNA synthesis kit, primed by a TRBC-specific oligonucleotide, was used to synthesize first-strand cDNA from all RNA. After uracil-DNA glycosylase treatment, a first 18-cycle PCR used universal primers M1SS and BC2_uni_R on all cDNA. The paper's processing steps were these. For normalization, 1 million high-quality reads were randomly selected from each sample, with every read carrying a distinct molecular identifier. Reads with shared molecular identifiers were discarded instead of being binned into consensus sequences. MiTCR, run with a Q25 quality threshold and the strictest error-elimination algorithm, handled CDR3 identification, clonotype clustering and error correction. Lower-bound total TCR beta diversity was estimated with a nonparametric unseen species model using Euler transformation. The public reads were run again by TCRdb, first through fastp at Q25 and then through MiXCR, and only productive beta chains were kept. Rows merge per CDR3 protein into single entries with the most common DNA and genes. The V and J calls shown here were made by TCRdb, not taken from the authors' results. The sample table holds roughly 1,800,000 distinct CDR3 sequences, of which about 49% were seen once. Jointly, the top ten make up less than 2.5% of the sample.

The investigation overall reported the following: Compared with the aged group, the long-lived group had more naive CD4+ T cells, fewer expanded clones and increased TCR diversity, suggesting age selection. Estimates of total diversity from one million sequenced T cells were regarded as lower bounds and underestimates. Bulk unsorted PBMC profiling prevented conclusive comparison of naive and antigen-experienced compartments. Because the CMV infection status of the donors was unknown, age-related changes in expanded clonotypes may potentially have been confounded. Observed TCR beta diversity per million T cells fell roughly linearly with age, and a significant reduction was already apparent by age about 38. The percentage of naive T cells measured by flow cytometry correlated strongly with observed TCR beta diversity.

The source of this sequence is a woman aged 40 to 49 in good health. The receptor chain draws on TRBV5-1 and TRBJ1-2; 8 central bases correspond to TRBD1. Sequencing was carried out using blood. The DNA reads as follows: TGCGCCAGCAGGACAGGGGACGTCGATGGCTACACCTTC. It translates as CASRTGDVDGYTF.